This passage covers 9 T cell receptor beta chains from one sample sequenced in a study of identical twins. MiXCR, run by TCRdb on the 5' RACE reads, gives a single entry per CDR3 protein. The top ten clones hold over 2.5% of a sample with a few hundred thousand distinct CDR3 sequences, about 8% of them seen once. The same data also went into a second study, on yellow fever vaccine responses in identical twins.

The sequencing input was CD8+ T cells sorted from blood. These receptor sequences come from a woman in her late teens or twenties in good health.

This clonotype was seen more than once but under ten times. The CDR3 DNA reads TGTGCCAGCAGCTTCACAGGGGGCGTTAATGAAAAACTGTTTTTT. Residues: CASSFTGGVNEKLFF. The J gene is TRBJ1-4, the V gene TRBV5-5, with 9 bases matching TRBD1. Germline V gene lookup returns CDR1 SGHKS and CDR2 YYEKEE (reference sequence). The junction had 3 bases not matched to a gene; V was cut back by 2 bases and J by 4 bases. The CDR3 is 15 residues long. Together with reference TRBV5-5 and TRBJ1-4, the CDR3 gives the full variable domain: DAGVTQSPTHLIKTRGQQVTLRCSPISGHKSVSWYQQVLGQGPQFIFQYYEKEERGRGNFPDRFSARQFPNYSSELNVNALLLGDSALYLCASSFTGGVNEKLFFGSGTQLSVL.

This clonotype turned up a few times. The rearrangement joins TRBV12-3 or TRBV12-4 to TRBJ1-2; D possibly corresponds to TRBD1 (6 bases). Trimming left V 6 bases short and J 0 bases short, with 17 bases between. The CDR3 is 16 amino acids. The CDR3 here is CASSSLRDNSNYGYTF. CDR3 coding DNA: TGTGCCAGCAGCTCCTTACGGGACAATTCTAACTATGGCTACACCTTC.

The gene calls are TRBV5-6 and TRBJ2-7; TRBD1 aligns across 7 bases. Looked up from germline, CDR1 is SGHDT and CDR2 is YYEEEE. With 2 bases clipped from V and 0 bases from J, the junction kept 2 bases outside the gene matches. This CDR3 spans 14 amino acids. This chain's CDR3 is CASSLQGTSYEQYF. CDR3 DNA sequence: TGTGCCAGCAGCTTACAGGGGACCTCCTACGAGCAGTACTTC.

This clonotype was recorded many times. The rearrangement links TRBV12-3 or TRBV12-4 to TRBJ2-5, with D possibly TRBD2 on 5 matching bases. V was cut by 6 bases and J by 5 bases, with 19 bases left in between. The CDR3 covers 15 residues. The CDR3 protein is CASSPETDWEETQYF. CDR3 DNA sequence: TGTGCCAGCAGCCCTGAGACCGACTGGGAGGAGACCCAGTACTTC.

This clonotype appeared a few times. The chain joins TRBV7-9 to TRBJ2-2; D is uncertain. With 3 bases removed from V and 4 bases from J, the gap between germline ends came to 6 bases. The CDR3 length is 13 residues. CDR1 SEHNR and CDR2 FQNEAQ come from the germline V gene (reference sequence). CDR3 sequence: CASSFESTGELFF. CDR3 nucleotides: TGTGCCAGCAGCTTTGAATCCACCGGGGAGCTGTTTTTT.

This chain connects TRBV7-2 to TRBJ2-3, with D possibly matching TRBD2 (6 bases). V lost 5 bases to trimming and J lost 4 bases, with 16 bases between them. The V gene's germline CDR1 is SGHTA and CDR2 FQGNSA. This CDR3 is 15 amino acids long. The CDR3 DNA reads as TGTGCCAGCAGCCCCTGGGAGGATGCTTCAGATACGCAGTATTTT. It is translated as CASSPWEDASDTQYF.

The chain joins TRBV12-3 or TRBV12-4 to TRBJ2-5; D is tentatively TRBD1 or TRBD2 (5 bases each). CDR3 length equals 15 residues. V lost 1 base to trimming and J lost 5 bases, with 14 bases between them. DNA for the CDR3: TGTGCCAGCAGTTTAGATGTAGGGGAGAGGGAGACCCAGTACTTC. Amino acids: CASSLDVGERETQYF.

Ten or more counts support this clonotype. The CDR3 region has the DNA TGTGCCAGCAGCCAACCGGACTGGTCGGTGAACACTGAAGCTTTCTTT. This translates into CASSQPDWSVNTEAFF. V usage is TRBV14 and J usage is TRBJ1-1; D call uncertain. Trimming removed 2 bases from V and 0 bases from J, with 13 bases in between. The CDR3 runs 16 residues. Germline V gives CDR1 SGHDN, CDR2 FVKESK.

This clonotype was detected ten times or more. This rearrangement joins TRBV4-3 to TRBJ2-7; perhaps TRBD2 as D (6 bases). Germline CDR1 LGHNA, CDR2 YSLEER. V lost 4 bases and J lost 1, with 11 bases in between. The CDR3 consists of 14 residues. The CDR3 nucleotides read TGCGCCAGCAGCCCGGGACTCGGATCCTACGAGCAGTACTTC. Translating it yields CASSPGLGSYEQYF.